This T cell receptor beta chain was recorded in a study of blood T cells in healthy people across ages. This CDR3 region has 14 residues. Germline values: CDR1 SGHVS, CDR2 FQNEAQ. V was cut by 0 bases and J by 5 bases, with 8 bases left in between. Concerning this clonotype: No antigen is known for it.

All donors came from Russia, were Caucasian and healthy, and spanned ages roughly 6 to 95. Every participating donor contributed around 9.5 milliliters of peripheral blood through a draw. With a J-beta primer mix and a sample-barcoded 5' primer, a second PCR ran about 6 to 11 cycles. TCRdb re-called the 5' RACE reads through MiXCR, storing one row per CDR3 protein. Of about 1.4 million distinct CDR3 sequences listed, roughly 60% are singletons. Study outcomes and limitations: Diversity estimated from one million T cells was considered an underestimate. A strong correlation between TCR beta diversity and naive T cell percentage was seen.

This clonotype originated in a man between 18 and 29 years old in good health. This rearrangement joins TRBV7-8 to TRBJ1-5; perhaps TRBD1 as D (5 bases). The sequenced material came from blood. The CDR3 nucleotides read TGTGCCAGCAGCTTAGCTCGGGGGTATCAGCCCCAGCATTTT. Its translation is CASSLARGYQPQHF.